Included here is one T cell receptor beta chain sequence, with context. Generated by immunoSEQ multiplex PCR, the TCRdb table keeps only in-frame clones and is missing some. Here the sample spans about 49,000 clones, about 88% being singletons. Germline V gene data show CDR1 as LNHDA and CDR2 as SQIVND (reference sequence). With 10 bases clipped from V and 9 bases from J, the junction kept 15 bases outside the gene matches. The CDR3 sequence is 16 residues long. These data come from a study of radiotherapy plus CTLA-4 blockade in lung cancer. The input for sequencing was peripheral blood, taken from a patient treated with radiotherapy plus ipilimumab. This clonotype was obtained from a human donor with non-small cell lung cancer whose response to radiotherapy plus ipilimumab could not be evaluated. The rearrangement uses TRBV19 and TRBJ2-1; 13 positions agree with TRBD2. In DNA form, the CDR3 reads TGTGCCACATGCTACGGACTAGCGGGAGAGGGGCCTGAGCAGTTCTTC. Its translation is CATCYGLAGEGPEQFF.